Each of the 30 T cell receptor beta chains below was sequenced from the same sample in a study of blood T cells in healthy people across ages. Then a second PCR, running roughly 7 to 11 cycles, was carried out with a sample-barcoded 5' primer and a J-beta primer mix. TCRdb re-derived calls from the 5' RACE reads in MiXCR, one entry per CDR3 protein. The profile shows more than 650,000 distinct CDR3 sequences, about 55% of them singletons. The sequenced sample consisted of blood. The origin of the receptors is an older man in good health.

This clonotype has just a few counts. J is TRBJ2-7 and V is TRBV20-1, with 7 bases matching TRBD1. Germline V gives CDR1 DFQATT, CDR2 SNEGSKA (reference sequence). V was pared by 6 bases and J by 3 bases, with 14 bases of the junction left unmatched. The CDR3 totals 15 residues. The CDR3 protein is CSANPPDRPFYEQYF. CDR3 nucleotides: TGCAGTGCCAACCCGCCGGACAGGCCGTTCTACGAGCAGTACTTC.

This sequence joins TRBV5-1 and TRBJ2-1; D tentatively fits TRBD1 or TRBD2 (5 bases each). Trimming left V 0 bases short and J 0 bases short, with 10 bases between. The CDR3 is 16 residues long. Germline CDR1 is SGHRS and CDR2 is YFSETQ. The CDR3 reads CASSLAVGVSYNEQFF. The CDR3 nucleotides are TGCGCCAGCAGCTTGGCTGTGGGGGTCTCCTACAATGAGCAGTTCTTC.

V gene TRBV28 combines with J gene TRBJ2-4; 8 bases agree with TRBD1. The end of the DNA aligns better with TRBJ2-7, so the J call may be wrong. The CDR3 loop spans 12 amino acids. Germline loops: CDR1 MDHEN, CDR2 SYDVKM. CDR3 sequence reads: CSGGTGLYEQYF. CDR3 coding DNA: TGTTCCGGTGGGACAGGCCTCTACGAGCAGTACTTC.

Points on this clonotype: It may be a read error: a sequence one base away is much more abundant. CDR3 bases: TGCAGTGCTTTGGTAGGGCTTAACTATGGCTACACCTTC. It encodes CSALVGLNYGYTF. The rearrangement joins TRBV20-1 to TRBJ1-2; D is uncertain. Germline V lookup: CDR1 DFQATT, CDR2 SNEGSKA (reference sequence). Trimming removed 5 bases at V and 1 base at J, with 11 bases between. The CDR3 has 13 amino acids.

The CDR3 sequence: CASSLAPDEQYF. The DNA of the CDR3 is TGTGCCAGCAGCTTAGCCCCGGATGAGCAGTACTTC. The chain has TRBV7-9 and TRBJ2-4, with D unclear. Germline V gene lookup returns CDR1 SEHNR and CDR2 FQNEAQ (reference sequence). The V gene lost 0 bases and the J gene lost 13 bases, with 10 bases spanning the gap. The CDR3 runs to 12 residues.

The chain recombines TRBV20-1 with TRBJ1-2, with 10 bases identical to TRBD1. In germline, CDR1 is DFQATT, CDR2 SNEGSKA (reference sequence). Losses at the gene ends were 2 bases for V and 4 bases for J; bases not matched to a gene: 7. This CDR3 region has 15 residues. The CDR3 region is CSARPSGQGGYGYTF. As DNA, the CDR3 is TGCAGTGCTAGACCCTCCGGACAGGGGGGCTATGGCTACACCTTC.

CDR3 bases: TGTGCCAGCAGTTCCCGGGACAGGAGTACTTCACCCCTCCACTTT. Protein product: CASSSRDRSTSPLHF. This chain uses TRBV28 with TRBJ1-6; TRBD1 agrees at 8 bases. The length of the CDR3 is 15 residues. With V trimmed by 4 bases and J by 9 bases, 8 bases remained unmatched. Germline CDR1 MDHEN, CDR2 SYDVKM. The full variable domain, with the rest looked up from reference TRBV28 and TRBJ1-6, is DVKVTQSSRYLVKRTGEKVFLECVQDMDHENMFWYRQDPGLGLRLIYFSYDVKMKEKGDIPEGYSVSREKKERFSLILESASTNQTSMYLCASSSRDRSTSPLHFGNGTRLTVT.

Turning to this clonotype: A much larger clone differs by one base, so this may be a read error. The chain joins TRBV7-2 to TRBJ1-2, with TRBD1 matching 7 bases. This CDR3 spans 14 amino acids. V shed 3 bases and J 6 bases; nucleotides not matched to a gene: 7. Per germline, CDR1 SGHTA and CDR2 FQGNSA. The CDR3 protein is CASSFGQEADGYTF. CDR3 coding DNA: TGTGCCAGCAGCTTCGGACAGGAGGCGGATGGCTACACCTTC.

The V call is TRBV20-1, the J call TRBJ2-7, with a tentative D call TRBD2 (6 bases). Trimming shortened V by 1 base and J by 2 bases, and 15 bases separated the two germline ends. Looked up from germline, CDR1 is DFQATT and CDR2 is SNEGSKA (reference sequence). This CDR3 spans 15 amino acids. CDR3 sequence (DNA): TGCAGTGCTAGAGGGGTCGGGGGACGGACCTACGAGCAGTACTTC. Its protein is CSARGVGGRTYEQYF.

This clonotype occurred once. This sequence joins TRBV5-1 and TRBJ2-1, with 10 nucleotides matching TRBD2. Germline lookup yields CDR1 SGHRS and CDR2 YFSETQ. Trimming at V came to 0 bases and at J to 10 bases, leaving 4 bases not matched to a gene. The CDR3 has 14 amino acids. CDR3 nucleotides: TGCGCCAGCAGCTTGGTGCTAGCGGGAGAAGAGCAGTTCTTC. It encodes CASSLVLAGEEQFF. Variable domain in full (rest from reference TRBV5-1 and TRBJ2-1): KAGVTQTPRYLIKTRGQQVTLSCSPISGHRSVSWYQQTPGQGLQFLFEYFSETQRNKGNFPGRFSGRQFSNSRSEMNVSTLELGDSALYLCASSLVLAGEEQFFGPGTRLTVL.

A few counts support this clonotype. The chain is built from TRBV29-1 and TRBJ2-7, with D possibly matching TRBD2 (6 bases). The CDR3 covers 11 residues. The germline V and J ends were trimmed by 7 bases and 12 bases, with 19 bases remaining between them. Looked up from germline, CDR1 is SQVTM and CDR2 is ANQGSEA. Here the CDR3 reads CSAVGTSRMYF. The CDR3 nucleotides read TGCAGCGCCGTGGGGACTTCTCGAATGTACTTC.

The chain employs TRBV20-1 and TRBJ2-6, with D perhaps matching TRBD2 (5 bases). Germline V CDR1 and CDR2: DFQATT, SNEGSKA (reference sequence). V lost 5 bases to trimming and J lost 3 bases, with 11 bases between them. The CDR3 is 14 residues long. CDR3 DNA: TGCAGTGCTCCTCAGAGGGTTGGGGCCAACGTCCTGACTTTC. It encodes CSAPQRVGANVLTF.

This chain connects TRBV7-6 to TRBJ2-7; D ambiguous. The CDR3 spans 15 residues. The germline V gene has CDR1 SGHVS and CDR2 FNYEAQ. Trimming cost V 4 bases and J 0 bases, with 13 bases left between them. The CDR3 sequence: CASSSNPGPSYEQYF. The CDR3 bases are TGTGCCAGCAGCTCTAACCCCGGGCCCTCCTACGAGCAGTACTTC.

The V call is TRBV6-6, the J call TRBJ2-3; tentatively, D is TRBD2 (6 bases). Trimming removed 5 bases from V and 14 bases from J, with 26 bases in between. Germline V gives CDR1 MNHNY, CDR2 SVGAGI (reference sequence). CDR3 length: 15 amino acids. The CDR3 reads CASSATGGGSRYAYF. DNA for the CDR3: TGTGCCAGCAGTGCAACCGGTGGGGGGTCCAGATACGCGTATTTT.

This clonotype occurred a few times. The chain couples TRBV29-1 to TRBJ1-4, with D tentatively TRBD1 (6 bases). With 5 bases removed from V and 1 base from J, the gap between germline ends came to 20 bases. This CDR3 contains 17 residues. Germline CDR1 reads SQVTM; CDR2 reads ANQGSEA. CDR3 in DNA: TGCAGCGTTAAGGACAGCCCCGGAGTAGGAACTAATGAAAAACTGTTTTTT. Translating gives CSVKDSPGVGTNEKLFF. Full variable domain (rest looked up from reference TRBV29-1 and TRBJ1-4): SAVISQKPSRDICQRGTSLTIQCQVDSQVTMMFWYRQQPGQSLTLIATANQGSEATYESGFVIDKFPISRPNLTFSTLTVSNMSPEDSSIYLCSVKDSPGVGTNEKLFFGSGTQLSVL.

The genes are TRBV19 and TRBJ2-7; 10 bases map to TRBD1. Germline loops: CDR1 LNHDA, CDR2 SQIVND (reference sequence). J lost 4 bases, V lost 1 base, and 4 bases had no gene match. The CDR3 has 15 amino acids. Written as DNA, the CDR3 is TGTGCCAGTAGTATAGCCGGGACAGGGGAATACGAGCAGTACTTC. It is translated as CASSIAGTGEYEQYF.

This clonotype was recorded a few times. The chain recombines TRBV5-1 with TRBJ2-3; possibly TRBD1 or TRBD2 for D (5 bases each). The CDR3 sequence is 14 residues long. Germline assignment: CDR1 SGHRS and CDR2 YFSETQ. V lost 1 base, J lost 5 bases, and 11 bases lay in between. CDR3 region: CASSLQGVGDTQYF. In DNA, the CDR3 is TGCGCCAGCAGCTTGCAGGGAGTCGGAGATACGCAGTATTTT.

The rearrangement uses TRBV18 and TRBJ1-6; D not certain. This CDR3 comprises 14 residues. With 1 base removed from V and 6 bases from J, the gap between germline ends came to 7 bases. Germline CDR1 KGHSH, CDR2 LQKENI. The CDR3 region has the DNA TGTGCCAGCTCACCACAGGGAGGTAATTCACCCCTCCACTTT. Translating it yields CASSPQGGNSPLHF.

The V gene is TRBV6-5, the J gene TRBJ2-5; TRBD2 matches at 12 bases. Germline CDR1 and CDR2: MNHEY and SVGAGI. This CDR3 region has 15 residues. The junction had 12 bases not matched to a gene; V was cut back by 5 bases and J by 11 bases. CDR3 nucleotides: TGTGCCAGCAGTACACTAGCGGGGGGAGCTGGGGAGCAGTACTTC. Translation: CASSTLAGGAGEQYF.

The chain has TRBV20-1 and TRBJ2-1; 9 bases align to TRBD1. CDR1 and CDR2 (germline): DFQATT, SNEGSKA (reference sequence). V dropped 5 bases and J dropped 7; count of bases not matched to a gene: 12. The CDR3 runs to 15 residues. Here the CDR3 reads CSAAPDRGVLNEQFF. The CDR3 coding sequence is TGCAGTGCTGCCCCGGACAGGGGTGTTCTAAATGAGCAGTTCTTC.

This clonotype has a single count. The gene calls are TRBV11-2 and TRBJ2-1; D may be TRBD2 (6 bases). CDR3 length equals 17 residues. V lost 0 bases and J lost 6, with 18 bases in between. The V gene's germline CDR1 is SGHAT and CDR2 FQNNGV. The CDR3 loop reads CASSLDRDGSKRNEQFF. CDR3 nucleotides: TGTGCCAGCAGCTTAGATCGTGACGGGAGTAAGCGCAATGAGCAGTTCTTC.

V is TRBV10-3 and J is TRBJ2-3, with a weak D call TRBD1 (5 bases). V was clipped by 4 bases and J by 3 bases, with 20 bases between them. The CDR3 consists of 17 residues. CDR1 and CDR2 (germline): ENHRY, SYGVKD. This CDR3 is CAISAASRTGITDTQYF. CDR3 DNA: TGTGCCATCAGTGCGGCCAGTCGAACAGGTATAACAGATACGCAGTATTTT.

The genes are TRBV4-2 and TRBJ1-5; 8 positions match TRBD1. Germline V lookup: CDR1 LGHNA, CDR2 YNFKEQ. The ends lost 5 bases at V and 9 bases at J; junction bases unmatched: 15. The CDR3 loop spans 16 amino acids. CDR3 nucleotides: TGTGCCAGCAGCTACCGGGACAGGAGGGTAGGTCCGCCCCAGCATTTT. Encoded protein: CASSYRDRRVGPPQHF.

CDR3 nucleotide sequence: TGTGCCAGCAGCGTAGAAACTAGGGCGAGGGGGGAGACCCAGTACTTC. Its translation is CASSVETRARGETQYF. The chain uses TRBV9 and TRBJ2-5; weak D call: TRBD1 (6 bases). Per the germline V gene, CDR1 is SGDLS and CDR2 is YYNGEE. The CDR3 sequence is 16 residues long. V dropped 0 bases and J dropped 5 bases, with 17 bases sitting between them.

The V call is TRBV20-1, the J call TRBJ2-1; 10 bases map to TRBD2. Trimming removed 1 base from V and 7 bases from J; junction bases left unmatched: 7. The CDR3 runs to 15 residues. CDR1 is DFQATT and CDR2 is SNEGSKA in the germline V gene (reference sequence). The DNA for the CDR3 is TGCAGTGCTAGAGCCGCTAGCGGGAGTGGGAATGAGCAGTTCTTC. Translation: CSARAASGSGNEQFF.

The rearrangement links TRBV6-5 to TRBJ1-2; TRBD1 might be the D (5 bases). Germline V CDR1 and CDR2: MNHEY, SVGAGI. The CDR3 has 16 amino acids. Trimming left V 0 bases short and J 0 bases short, with 11 bases between. The CDR3 protein is CASSYSSQGTNYGYTF. DNA for the CDR3: TGTGCCAGCAGTTACTCGTCGCAGGGTACTAACTATGGCTACACCTTC.

The chain is built from TRBV7-2 and TRBJ2-3; the match to TRBD2 covers 7 bases. The junction had 16 bases not matched to a gene; V was cut back by 5 bases and J by 14 bases. This CDR3 spans 14 amino acids. Germline values: CDR1 SGHTA, CDR2 FQGNSA. The CDR3 here is CASSPAGSHRYAYF. The CDR3 bases are TGTGCCAGCAGCCCAGCGGGATCTCACAGATACGCGTATTTT. Full variable domain (outside the CDR3, taken from reference TRBV7-2 and TRBJ2-3): GAGVSQSPSNKVTEKGKDVELRCDPISGHTALYWYRQSLGQGLEFLIYFQGNSAPDKSGLPSDRFSAERTGGSVSTLTIQRTQQEDSAVYLCASSPAGSHRYAYFGPGTRLTVL.

About this clonotype: A read error may account for a junction end that differs from germline. The genes are TRBV29-1 and TRBJ2-4; 10 nucleotides agree with TRBD2. The germline V gene encodes CDR1 SQVTM and CDR2 ANQGSEA. This CDR3 is 13 amino acids long. The CDR3, as DNA: TGCAGCGTTGAATTAGCGGGAGGAAACATTCGGTACTTC. Translating gives CSVELAGGNIRYF.

The chain combines TRBV7-6 with TRBJ2-2; 10 nucleotides agree with TRBD2. V dropped 0 bases and J dropped 2; count of bases not matched to a gene: 3. Germline V gives CDR1 SGHVS, CDR2 FNYEAQ. The CDR3 has 17 amino acids. CDR3 sequence: CASSLAIAGGNTGELFF. The CDR3 DNA sequence: TGTGCCAGCAGCTTAGCGATAGCGGGGGGAAACACCGGGGAGCTGTTTTTT.

V gene TRBV24-1 combines with J gene TRBJ2-3; 7 bases fit TRBD2. Unmatched junction bases numbered 12, after V lost 9 bases and J lost 4 bases. The length of the CDR3 is 15 residues. CDR1 is KGHDR, CDR2 SFDVKD, per germline. The CDR3 protein is CATASGGSSADTQYF. CDR3 nucleotides: TGTGCCACCGCTAGCGGAGGGAGTTCCGCAGATACGCAGTATTTT.